This entry lists 24 T cell receptor beta chains sequenced from one sample in a study of beta chain features in type 1 diabetes. What was sequenced were expressed TCRB transcripts, since all of the isolated RNA had been reverse transcribed. Produced via immunoSEQ multiplex PCR; TCRdb's table is partial and in-frame only. The data contain about 150,000 clones, 7.5% to 10% of them seen just once; the ten biggest clones take up 0.55% to 0.75%. The sample was central memory CD4+ T cells from blood. These receptor sequences come from a man aged 18 to 35 in good health.

Ten or more counts support this clone. V and J are TRBV29-1 and TRBJ2-7; TRBD1 is a possible D gene (5 bases). CDR1 and CDR2 (germline): SQVTM, ANQGSEA. CDR3 size: 13 residues. The V end lost 3 bases, the J end lost 2 bases, and 11 bases lay between the germline ends. The CDR3 DNA reads TGCAGCGTTGACTCGGACACCACCTACGAGCAGTACTTC. It translates to CSVDSDTTYEQYF.

This clone was counted between two and nine times. This chain connects TRBV28 to TRBJ1-5; tentative D call: TRBD1 (5 bases). V was cut by 6 bases and J by 5 bases, with 17 bases left in between. Germline V gene lookup returns CDR1 MDHEN and CDR2 SYDVKM. This CDR3 has 15 residues. CDR3 nucleotide sequence: TGTGCCAGCAGATGGACAAGCCCTAACGATCAGCCCCAGCATTTT. Amino acids: CASRWTSPNDQPQHF. Complete variable domain (other parts from reference TRBV28 and TRBJ1-5): DVKVTQSSRYLVKRTGEKVFLECVQDMDHENMFWYRQDPGLGLRLIYFSYDVKMKEKGDIPEGYSVSREKKERFSLILESASTNQTSMYLCASRWTSPNDQPQHFGDGTRLSIL.

This clone was found a few times. The chain carries TRBV7-2 and TRBJ2-1, with 7 positions matching TRBD1. The V gene end was trimmed by 6 bases and the J gene end by 4 bases; junction bases not matched to a gene: 9. The CDR3 is 15 amino acids. Germline lookup yields CDR1 SGHTA and CDR2 FQGNSA. CDR3 sequence (DNA): TGTGCCAGCAGGACCGGGACAGCCGTTTACAATGAGCAGTTCTTC. Residues: CASRTGTAVYNEQFF.

The CDR3 loop is CASTQGGAGDTQYF. The CDR3 region has the DNA TGTGCCAGCACCCAAGGGGGGGCTGGAGATACGCAGTATTTT. V usage is TRBV7-3 and J usage is TRBJ2-3, with D perhaps matching TRBD2 (7 bases). Trimming removed 7 bases at V and 5 bases at J, with 16 bases between. The V gene's germline CDR1 is SGHTA and CDR2 FQGTGA. The CDR3 has 14 residues. Drawing the rest from reference TRBV7-3 and TRBJ2-3, the complete variable domain is GAGVSQTPSNKVTEKGKYVELRCDPISGHTALYWYRQSLGQGPEFLIYFQGTGAADDSGLPNDRFFAVRPEGSVSTLKIQRTERGDSAVYLCASTQGGAGDTQYFGPGTRLTVL.

This clone was observed a handful of times. The chain couples TRBV7-3 to TRBJ2-7, with 10 bases aligning to TRBD1. Germline CDR1 and CDR2: SGHTA and FQGTGA. J lost 6 bases, V lost 4 bases, and 6 bases had no gene match. This CDR3 comprises 14 residues. The CDR3 coding sequence is TGTGCCAGCAGCTCCGGGACAGGGGTGGGCGAGCAGTACTTC. Protein product: CASSSGTGVGEQYF.

This clone has a handful of counts. The V and J genes are TRBV30 and TRBJ2-7, with 8 bases that match TRBD1. Germline V gene data show CDR1 as GTSNPN and CDR2 as SVGIG (reference sequence). This CDR3 has 13 residues. Trimming cost V 5 bases and J 7 bases; bases outside gene matches: 10. CDR3 bases: TGTGCCTGGGGACGACAGGGGATGGGGGAGCAGTACTTC. This sequence encodes CAWGRQGMGEQYF.

This clone was observed a handful of times. The chain recombines TRBV5-6 with TRBJ2-1, with TRBD1 matching over 10 bases. The CDR3 runs 15 residues. CDR1 and CDR2 (germline): SGHDT, YYEEEE. The junction had 4 bases not matched to a gene; V was cut back by 3 bases and J by 4 bases. Here the CDR3 DNA reads TGTGCCAGCAGCTGGCGGACAGGGGGATACAATGAGCAGTTCTTC. Translated, it gives CASSWRTGGYNEQFF.

V usage is TRBV7-8 and J usage is TRBJ1-2; 10 positions match TRBD1. In germline, CDR1 is SGHVS, CDR2 FQNEAQ. CDR3 length equals 15 residues. V shed 0 bases and J 7 bases; nucleotides not matched to a gene: 5. The CDR3 DNA sequence: TGTGCCAGCAGCTTAGCGGACAGGGGGGGTTTTGGCTACACCTTC. This translates into CASSLADRGGFGYTF.

About this clone: The junction does not match germline at one end; this may be a read error. This chain uses TRBV2 with TRBJ1-1; 8 bases map to TRBD1. Germline CDR1 reads SNHLY; CDR2 reads FYNNEI. This CDR3 comprises 13 residues. As DNA, the CDR3 is TGTGCCAGCACCCAATCCGGACAGGGAGAATCAAAGTTT. This translates into CASTQSGQGESKF.

This sequence joins TRBV30 and TRBJ1-5, with TRBD1 identical over 8 bases. The CDR3 spans 14 residues. J lost 4 bases, V lost 2 bases, and 4 bases had no gene match. The germline V gene encodes CDR1 GTSNPN and CDR2 SVGIG (reference sequence). CDR3 nucleotide sequence: TGTGCCTGGAGTTTTGGACAGGGTAATCAGCCCCAGCATTTT. Translated, it gives CAWSFGQGNQPQHF.

This rearrangement joins TRBV6-5 to TRBJ2-3; the match to TRBD1 covers 9 bases. CDR1 and CDR2 (germline): MNHEY, SVGAGI. The length of the CDR3 is 15 residues. V gave up 6 bases and J gave up 6 bases; unmatched junction bases: 10. CDR3 nucleotide sequence: TGTGCCAGCAGGAGGGGGGACAGGGTTTGGGATACGCAGTATTTT. This encodes CASRRGDRVWDTQYF.

The V gene is TRBV28, the J gene TRBJ1-2, with 10 bases aligning to TRBD1. The CDR3 runs 13 residues. Germline CDR1 is MDHEN and CDR2 is SYDVKM. V shed 6 bases, J shed 4 bases, and the junction held 2 bases outside the gene matches. CDR3 in amino acids: CASRGQGVYGYTF. CDR3 DNA sequence: TGTGCCAGCAGAGGACAGGGGGTCTATGGCTACACCTTC.

The V call is TRBV5-4, the J call TRBJ2-7; 7 nucleotides match TRBD2. V dropped 4 bases and J dropped 4; count of bases not matched to a gene: 11. Germline V lookup: CDR1 SGHNT, CDR2 YYREEE (reference sequence). The CDR3 is made up of 15 amino acids. The CDR3, as DNA: TGTGCCAGCAGCCTGTCGGGACTAACCTTTTACGAGCAGTACTTC. It is translated as CASSLSGLTFYEQYF.

This clone showed up just a few times. The V call is TRBV27, the J call TRBJ2-7, with D maybe TRBD1 (5 bases). V was cut by 6 bases and J by 2 bases, with 11 bases left in between. The length of the CDR3 is 13 residues. Germline loops: CDR1 MNHEY, CDR2 SMNVEV (reference sequence). CDR3 amino acids: CASSTTGAYEQYF. CDR3 nucleotide sequence: TGTGCCAGCAGCACAACAGGAGCCTACGAGCAGTACTTC.

This clone was counted only a few times. The chain is built from TRBV5-4 and TRBJ2-7, with 9 nucleotides matching TRBD1. The germline V gene encodes CDR1 SGHNT and CDR2 YYREEE (reference sequence). The CDR3 consists of 14 residues. V dropped 4 bases and J dropped 2; count of bases not matched to a gene: 4. The CDR3 region is CASSPGTGTYEQYF. CDR3 nucleotide sequence: TGTGCCAGCAGCCCCGGGACAGGGACCTACGAGCAGTACTTC.

This chain links TRBV9 with TRBJ2-6; no definite D call. Deletions cut 7 bases from V and 1 base from J, with 6 bases between. The CDR3 is 13 residues long. Germline assignment: CDR1 SGDLS and CDR2 YYNGEE. CDR3 nucleotides: TGTGCCAGCCGGTTATCTGGGGCCAACGTCCTGACTTTC. Translated, it gives CASRLSGANVLTF. Supplemented by reference TRBV9 and TRBJ2-6, the full variable domain reads DSGVTQTPKHLITATGQRVTLRCSPRSGDLSVYWYQQSLDQGLQFLIQYYNGEERAKGNILERFSAQQFPDLHSELNLSSLELGDSALYFCASRLSGANVLTFGAGSRLTVL.

This clone appeared many times. The chain couples TRBV2 to TRBJ2-1; D is unresolved. CDR1 is SNHLY and CDR2 is FYNNEI in the germline V gene. V was trimmed by 6 bases and J by 12 bases, leaving 9 bases between them. This CDR3 region has 10 residues. The CDR3 nucleotides read TGTGCCAGCAGAGCCGTATTGCAGTTCTTC. It encodes CASRAVLQFF.

The rearrangement links TRBV28 to TRBJ2-5; D ambiguous. The V end was cut by 2 bases, the J end by 4 bases, with 11 bases between. There are 14 residues in the CDR3. Germline V gives CDR1 MDHEN, CDR2 SYDVKM. The CDR3 DNA reads as TGTGCCAGCAGTTTAGAGTTTGTTGGAGAGACCCAGTACTTC. Translated: CASSLEFVGETQYF. Full variable domain (outside the CDR3, taken from reference TRBV28 and TRBJ2-5): DVKVTQSSRYLVKRTGEKVFLECVQDMDHENMFWYRQDPGLGLRLIYFSYDVKMKEKGDIPEGYSVSREKKERFSLILESASTNQTSMYLCASSLEFVGETQYFGPGTRLLVL.

This clone was seen at least ten times. The chain couples TRBV5-1 to TRBJ2-7, with 8 bases matching TRBD1. The length of the CDR3 is 13 residues. Germline V gene lookup returns CDR1 SGHRS and CDR2 YFSETQ. Trimming took 4 bases from V and 5 from J; bases not matched to a gene: 5. The CDR3 loop is CASSIDRGDEQYF. The CDR3 DNA reads as TGCGCCAGCAGCATCGACAGGGGTGACGAGCAGTACTTC.

This clone was observed a handful of times. J is TRBJ2-7 and V is TRBV7-3, with TRBD2 identical over 14 bases. The CDR3 runs to 19 residues. The V gene's germline CDR1 is SGHTA and CDR2 FQGTGA. J lost 0 bases, V lost 5 bases, and 12 bases had no gene match. The CDR3 protein is CASSPWTSGRPGSSYEQYF. DNA of the CDR3: TGTGCCAGCAGCCCGTGGACTAGCGGGAGGCCTGGGAGCTCCTACGAGCAGTACTTC.

This sequence joins TRBV11-2 and TRBJ2-1, with 7 bases fitting TRBD1. This CDR3 comprises 17 residues. Germline assignment: CDR1 SGHAT and CDR2 FQNNGV. The V gene end was trimmed by 5 bases and the J gene end by 0 bases; junction bases not matched to a gene: 10. This CDR3 reads CASSGRQGQSSYNEQFF. The CDR3, as DNA: TGTGCCAGCAGCGGCAGACAGGGCCAGAGCTCCTACAATGAGCAGTTCTTC. Using reference TRBV11-2 and TRBJ2-1 for the parts outside the CDR3, the full variable domain is EAGVAQSPRYKIIEKRQSVAFWCNPISGHATLYWYQQILGQGPKLLIQFQNNGVVDDSQLPKDRFSAERLKGVDSTLKIQPAKLEDSAVYLCASSGRQGQSSYNEQFFGPGTRLTVL.

The genes are TRBV9 and TRBJ2-7; TRBD1 aligns across 10 bases. Germline lookup yields CDR1 SGDLS and CDR2 YYNGEE. After removal of 0 bases from V and 7 bases from J, the junction contained 7 bases not matched to a gene. The CDR3 has 15 residues. The chain's CDR3 is CASSVGDRGPREQYF. The DNA for the CDR3 is TGTGCCAGCAGCGTAGGTGACAGGGGGCCTCGGGAGCAGTACTTC.

The chain employs TRBV28 and TRBJ2-6, with unresolved D. The CDR3 length is 16 residues. V shed 1 base and J shed 0 bases, with 7 bases lying between them. In germline, CDR1 is MDHEN, CDR2 SYDVKM. DNA of the CDR3: TGTGCCAGCAGTTTATTGAGGTCCTCTGGGGCCAACGTCCTGACTTTC. This sequence encodes CASSLLRSSGANVLTF.

The rearrangement uses TRBV5-8 and TRBJ2-7; 7 bases are a match to TRBD1. Germline CDR1 reads SGHTS; CDR2 reads YDEGEE. V trimming: 3 bases; J trimming: 3 bases; junction bases outside the gene matches: 6. The CDR3 runs 14 residues. The CDR3: CASSSDRIYYEQYF. The CDR3 coding sequence is TGTGCCAGCAGCTCGGACAGGATTTACTACGAGCAGTACTTC.